A selection of T cell receptor beta chains follows, all from one sample in a study of cytomegalovirus exposure and HLA in healthy donors. Here immunoSEQ multiplex PCR was the method, and the copy in TCRdb shows in-frame clones only, minus some. The table has 80,000 or so clones, approximately 66% seen once. The sample consisted of PBMCs. The receptors shown here come from a male donor in good health and CMV-seropositive. Each CDR3 is given with its conserved first and last residue. Each record gives: clone size, D gene, V gene, J gene, CDR3 DNA, CDR3 protein. The D gene is left open where the match is weak. Size values are once, few and many counts, or a class for expanded clones, and some rows have none.

abundance: NA; d_gene: NA; v_gene: TRBV19; j_gene: TRBJ2-7; CDR3nt: TGTGCCAGTAGTATGGGCCCGGATAACGAGCAGTACTTC; CDR3aa: CASSMGPDNEQYF
abundance: NA; d_gene: NA; v_gene: TRBV15; j_gene: TRBJ2-5; CDR3nt: TGTGCCACCAGCCGGCGGGCTCAAGAGACCCAGTACTTC; CDR3aa: CATSRRAQETQYF
abundance: NA; d_gene: NA; v_gene: TRBV18; j_gene: TRBJ2-7; CDR3nt: TGTGCCAGCTCACCACCGGCGGCTCCCTACGAGCAGTACTTC; CDR3aa: CASSPPAAPYEQYF
abundance: NA; d_gene: TRBD1; v_gene: TRBV11-1; j_gene: TRBJ1-1; CDR3nt: TGTGCCAGCAGCGTAGGACAGGGGGTGACTGAAGCTTTCTTT; CDR3aa: CASSVGQGVTEAFF
abundance: NA; d_gene: NA; v_gene: TRBV6-5; j_gene: TRBJ2-1; CDR3nt: TGTGCCAGCAGTTCGGCCGGGCAGGGTGTGGGCAATGAGCAGTTCTTC; CDR3aa: CASSSAGQGVGNEQFF
abundance: NA; d_gene: TRBD2; v_gene: TRBV7-2; j_gene: TRBJ2-3; CDR3nt: TGTGCCAGCAGCTTATCAGCGGGAGGGCTAAGGACAGATACGCAGTATTTT; CDR3aa: CASSLSAGGLRTDTQYF
abundance: NA; d_gene: NA; v_gene: TRBV7-8; j_gene: TRBJ1-5; CDR3nt: TGTGCCAGCAGCTTAGACAGTAGCAATCAGCCCCAGCATTTT; CDR3aa: CASSLDSSNQPQHF
abundance: NA; d_gene: NA; v_gene: TRBV7-9; j_gene: TRBJ2-7; CDR3nt: TGTGCCAGCACCTTAGACGACAGCCTAGAAGACTACGAGCAGTACTTC; CDR3aa: CASTLDDSLEDYEQYF
abundance: NA; d_gene: NA; v_gene: TRBV20-1; j_gene: TRBJ2-3; CDR3nt: TGCAGTGCCAGACTAGCAGATACGCAGTATTTT; CDR3aa: CSARLADTQYF
abundance: NA; d_gene: TRBD1; v_gene: TRBV6-1; j_gene: TRBJ2-7; CDR3nt: TGTGCCAGCAGTGAAATGGGACAGGGGTCCGACGAGCAGTACTTC; CDR3aa: CASSEMGQGSDEQYF
abundance: once; d_gene: TRBD2; v_gene: TRBV7-7; j_gene: TRBJ2-1; CDR3nt: TGTGCTAGCAGCTTAGCGAGCGGGAGTTCCTACAATGAGCAGTTCTTC; CDR3aa: CASSLASGSSYNEQFF
abundance: NA; d_gene: NA; v_gene: TRBV2; j_gene: TRBJ1-1; CDR3nt: TGTGCCAGCAGTGAGGAAGAGGGAAACACTGAAGCTTTCTTT; CDR3aa: CASSEEEGNTEAFF
abundance: NA; d_gene: NA; v_gene: TRBV2; j_gene: TRBJ2-3; CDR3nt: TGTGCCAGCAGTGCGGGAGAGGGGAATACGCAGTATTTT; CDR3aa: CASSAGEGNTQYF
abundance: NA; d_gene: TRBD1; v_gene: TRBV10-3; j_gene: TRBJ1-6; CDR3nt: TGTGCCATCAGTGGGGACAGCGAGAATTCACCCCTCCACTTT; CDR3aa: CAISGDSENSPLHF
abundance: few; d_gene: TRBD1; v_gene: TRBV11-1; j_gene: TRBJ1-6; CDR3nt: TGTGCCAGCAGCTGGACAGGGAGCTCCTATAATTCACCCCTCCACTTT; CDR3aa: CASSWTGSSYNSPLHF